The entry that follows covers one TCR beta chain sequence. This clone came up a few times. There is no known antigen for this receptor. Base qualities were left out, and no much larger clone turns up one base away. The sample comes from a study of beta chain features in type 1 diabetes (dated by TCRdb to 2016 to 2019). With respect to the entire study: Mean age, gender distribution, total cell number and subset yield were not different between patients and healthy donors. A total of just under 110,000,000 sorted cells were examined across all samples, and RNA yield correlated strongly with the number of cells per subset. The study compared the TCRB repertoires of sorted circulating CD4+ T cell subsets in recently diagnosed type 1 diabetes patients with those in matched healthy donors. Regulatory and stem cell-like memory subsets were obtained from only 8 patients and about 8 healthy donors, while naive and central memory subsets were obtained from all 30 or so donors.

The germline ends are 16 bases apart after V is trimmed by 1 base and J by 9 bases. Its CDR3 holds 15 amino acids, cysteine through phenylalanine. Only the CDR3 portion is preserved as DNA: 45 bases, with reading frame beginning at the first base. According to the germline V gene, CDR1 reads SGHDN and CDR2 reads FVKESK. Overall results and qualifications from the work: In all four CD4+ subsets, TCRB CDR3 length was moderately but significantly shorter in type 1 diabetes patients. Shorter templates might have been favored by PCR, but patient and control samples were amplified and corrected together, so both groups would have been affected equally by any skew. HLA sub-analyses involved small numbers of individuals, so any influence of HLA type on TCRB rearrangement remained unresolved. Naive, central memory and regulatory TCRB repertoires appeared more similar among patients than among healthy donors. Patients with type 1 diabetes made fewer insertions and deleted more nucleotides at VDJ recombination sites, implying thymic rearrangement abnormalities. Because cDNA rather than genomic DNA was sequenced, highly expressing activated cells could have been over-represented, although no difference in activation and CD3 levels was found between groups.

Each donor gave one peripheral blood draw, roughly 110 mL on average, collected into heparinised tubes. Naive, central memory, regulatory and stem cell-like memory CD4+ T cells were sorted on a BD FACSAria II using a panel including CD45RO, CCR7, CD25, CD127, CD95 and CD27. A purity above 95% was achieved for all sorted populations. PBMCs were isolated right away by Lymphoprep density gradient centrifugation and were stained directly, without culture. Samples were stained and sorted in pairs, with one healthy donor and one patient per experiment, so that batch effects were minimized. The entire isolated RNA was reverse transcribed using the High Capacity cDNA Reverse Transcription Kit, and thus expressed TCRB transcripts were sequenced. Naive, central memory and regulatory T cell samples underwent deep immunoSEQ sequencing, averaging around 3.9 million total reads per sample. Sorted cells were lysed in RLT buffer and RNA was extracted with DNase-treated RNeasy Micro or Mini kits, depending on cell number. Each cell subset was processed separately to prevent cross-contamination, with patient and healthy donor samples processed together. TCRB sequences were amplified from cDNA with the immunoSEQ multiplex PCR, producing 87-bp fragments spanning the CDR3 region. The amplicons were sequenced using the Illumina HiSeq platform. The authors' pipeline ran thus. Synthetic template baselines were used to correct PCR bias computationally, reads within Hamming distance 2 were collapsed, and singletons that could not be merged were discarded. Reads were aligned to IMGT to assign V, D and J genes, CDR3 length, and insertions or deletions at six rearrangement sites. Clonotype counts were normalized to sorted cell number within each subset before computing true diversity and Gini coefficients with the tcR R package. The overlap coefficient, calculated on TCRB nucleotide sequences, was used to quantify repertoire sharing. Out-of-frame TCRB sequences from naive cells were analyzed to stand in for the pre-selection repertoire. TCRdb obtained this table from immuneACCESS and retained in-frame rearrangements with V and J assigned. These tables miss some clones; where compared with another copy, unresolved V genes account for less than half of the shortfall, and the remainder is unexplained. D and trimming come from the DNA, and the V and J calls and clone size come from that table. The sample has about 410,000 clones on record, more than 11% of them singletons. 0.03% to 0.04% of the sample lies in the top ten.

Material: naive CD4+ T cells from blood. This sample's cell subset or site label indicates: true naive CD4+ T cells. The clonotype was recovered from a man aged 25 to 40 in good health. Recombination connected TRBV14 to TRBJ2-1; the D gene remains uncertain. The CDR3 in this case is CASSQVRPPIGEQFF. In nucleotides, the sequence is TGTGCCAGCAGCCAAGTGAGACCACCAATTGGTGAGCAGTTCTTC.